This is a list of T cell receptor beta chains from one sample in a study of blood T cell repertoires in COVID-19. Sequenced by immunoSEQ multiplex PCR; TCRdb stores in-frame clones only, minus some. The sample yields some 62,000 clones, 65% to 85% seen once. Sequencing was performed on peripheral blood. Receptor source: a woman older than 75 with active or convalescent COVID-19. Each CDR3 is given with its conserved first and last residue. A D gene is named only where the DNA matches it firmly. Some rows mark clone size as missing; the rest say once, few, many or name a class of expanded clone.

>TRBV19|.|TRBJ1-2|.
TGTGCCAGTAGTGGGGGGGCGGTGTGGCCTCGACTAAACTATGGCTACACCTTC
CASSGGAVWPRLNYGYTF
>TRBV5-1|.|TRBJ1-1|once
TGCGCCAGCAGCCTTGACAGAGGGAACACTGAAGCTTTCTTT
CASSLDRGNTEAFF
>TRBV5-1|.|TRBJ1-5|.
TGCGCCAGCAGCCTTGATGGGGCTCAGCCCCAGCATTTT
CASSLDGAQPQHF
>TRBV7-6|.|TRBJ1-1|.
TGTGCCAGCAGCTTAGTAGGGGGTATGAACACTGAAGCTTTCTTT
CASSLVGGMNTEAFF
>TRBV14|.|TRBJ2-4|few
TGTGCCAGCAGCCAAGACCGGACAGTAGGCAAAAACATTCAGTACTTC
CASSQDRTVGKNIQYF
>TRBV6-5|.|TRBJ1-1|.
TGTGCCAGCAGCAGACAGAAGAACACTGAAGCTTTCTTT
CASSRQKNTEAFF
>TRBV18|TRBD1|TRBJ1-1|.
TGTGCCAGCTCACGCGACAGGACAGGGAACACTGAAGCTTTCTTT
CASSRDRTGNTEAFF
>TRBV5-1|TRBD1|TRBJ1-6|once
TGCGCCAGCAGGGATACACAGGGGGGATATTCACCCCTCCACTTT
CASRDTQGGYSPLHF
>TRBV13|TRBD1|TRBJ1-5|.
TGTGCCAGCAGCTTAGGGACAGGGACTGGTCAGCCCCAGCATTTT
CASSLGTGTGQPQHF
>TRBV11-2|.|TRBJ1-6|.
TGTGCCAGCAGCCTACAGGGAGGGATCTATAATTCACCCCTCCACTTT
CASSLQGGIYNSPLHF
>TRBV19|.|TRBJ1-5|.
TGTGCCAGTAGTTCGCCCAAAACAGGGTACCAGCCCCAGCATTTT
CASSSPKTGYQPQHF
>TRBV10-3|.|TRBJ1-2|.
TGTGCCATCAGTGCCGCGGGGGTAAATACCTATGGCTACACCTTC
CAISAAGVNTYGYTF
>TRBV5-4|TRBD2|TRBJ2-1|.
TGTGCCAGCAGCCGGCTCGGCGGGGGTAGGAATGAGCAGTTCTTC
CASSRLGGGRNEQFF
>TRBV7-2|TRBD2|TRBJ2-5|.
TGTGCCAGCAGCATCCGGGGGGGCCCCGAGACCCAGTACTTC
CASSIRGGPETQYF
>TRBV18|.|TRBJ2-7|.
TGTGCCAGCTCACCCCTCGCAATTGGGGGGAACGAGCAGTACTTC
CASSPLAIGGNEQYF
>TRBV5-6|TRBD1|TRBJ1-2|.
TGTGCCAGCAGCTTAACCCTCCGGGACAGGGGATTTAACTATGGCTACACCTTC
CASSLTLRDRGFNYGYTF
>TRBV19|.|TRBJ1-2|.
TGTGCCAGTAGCCCGACAGGTCTAGAGGGCTACACCTTC
CASSPTGLEGYTF
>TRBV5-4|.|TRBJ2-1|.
TGTGCCTGGGTTAGGGGTAACTCCTACAATGAGCAGTTCTTC
CAWVRGNSYNEQFF
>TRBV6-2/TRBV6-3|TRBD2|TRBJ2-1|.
TGTGCCAGCAGTTACGGTACGCGGGGGAAGAAGGAGCAGTTCTTC
CASSYGTRGKKEQFF
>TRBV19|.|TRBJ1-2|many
TGTGCCAGTAGTATAGCCCCCGGATCGGGGTATGGCTACACCTTC
CASSIAPGSGYGYTF
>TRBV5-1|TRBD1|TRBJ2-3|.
TGCGCCAGCAGCTACCGACAGGGGCCCACAGATACGCAGTATTTT
CASSYRQGPTDTQYF
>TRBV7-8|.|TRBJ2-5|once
TGTGCCAGCAGCTTAGTCTCCGGCTGGGACATGTCAGCGTCCCAGTACTTC
CASSLVSGWDMSASQYF
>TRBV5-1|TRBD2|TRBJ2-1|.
TGCGCCAGCAGCTGGGGTAGCGGGGAATACAATGAGCAGTTCTTC
CASSWGSGEYNEQFF
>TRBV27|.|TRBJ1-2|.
TGTGCCAGCAGTTTTCGGCGGGGAAACTATGGCTACACCTTC
CASSFRRGNYGYTF
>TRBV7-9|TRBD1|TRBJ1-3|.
TGTGCCAGCAGCTCCGGGACAGGGTTCTCTGGAAACACCATATATTTT
CASSSGTGFSGNTIYF
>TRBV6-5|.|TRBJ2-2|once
TGTGCCAGCAGTTACTCGGGCAGGGAGGCCGGGGAGCTGTTTTTT
CASSYSGREAGELFF
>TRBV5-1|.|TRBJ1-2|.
TGCGCCAGCATGGCTCTCACAGGGTCCTATGGCTACACCTTC
CASMALTGSYGYTF
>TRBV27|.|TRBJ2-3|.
TGTGCCAGCAGCCCCGTCAGCACAGATACGCAGTATTTT
CASSPVSTDTQYF
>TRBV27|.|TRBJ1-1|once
TGTGCCAGCAGTTTCAGGGGCGGACGCACTGAAGCTTTCTTT
CASSFRGGRTEAFF
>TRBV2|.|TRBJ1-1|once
TGTGCAGACAGTAGGGAGGGCGGGAACACTGAAGCTTTCTTT
CADSREGGNTEAFF
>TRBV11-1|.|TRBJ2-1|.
TGTGCCAGCAGCTTAGACCAGACCTACAATGAGCAGTTCTTC
CASSLDQTYNEQFF
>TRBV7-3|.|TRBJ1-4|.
TGTGCCAGCAGCCGATCTCCGGGTCGTAATGAAAAACTGTTTTTT
CASSRSPGRNEKLFF
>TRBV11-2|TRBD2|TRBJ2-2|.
TGTGCCAGCAGGCCGGAACTAGCGGGGGTGAGCGGGGAGCTGTTTTTT
CASRPELAGVSGELFF
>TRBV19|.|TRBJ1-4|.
TGTGCCAGTAGCATTTTCCAGAGCGCTTCAACTAATGAAAAACTGTTTTTT
CASSIFQSASTNEKLFF
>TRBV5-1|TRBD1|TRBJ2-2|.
TGCGCCAGCAGCTTGACAGGGGCGACAACCGGGGAGCTGTTTTTT
CASSLTGATTGELFF
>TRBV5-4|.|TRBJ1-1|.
TGTGCCAGCAGCTTGGTCGGGGACACTGAAGCTTTCTTT
CASSLVGDTEAFF
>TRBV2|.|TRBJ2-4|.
TGTGCCAGCACCGTACAGGGAATAGCCAAAAACATTCAGTACTTC
CASTVQGIAKNIQYF
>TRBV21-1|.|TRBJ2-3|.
TGTGCCAGCAGCCCAATCGGACAGGGGAAGACGGCAGATACGCAGTATTTT
CASSPIGQGKTADTQYF
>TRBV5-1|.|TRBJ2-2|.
TGCGCCAGCAGCCGAGCGCCGGCTACGAACACCGGGGAGCTGTTTTTT
CASSRAPATNTGELFF
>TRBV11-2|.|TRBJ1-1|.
TGTGCCAGCAGCTCCTCCAGGGATAAAACTGAAGCTTTCTTT
CASSSSRDKTEAFF